This TCR beta chain was captured by sequencing in a study of CD8 T cells in Susac syndrome. Study observations and caveats: It was acknowledged in the study that its TCR sequencing and HLA analysis involved a relatively small number of individuals.

Roughly 0.45 to 1 ug RNA was reverse transcribed with random hexamers. TCRdb itself ran the immunoSEQ multiplex PCR reads through MiXCR, one entry per CDR3 protein. The sample lists over 150,000 distinct CDR3 sequences, just under 95% occurring once. Sequencing of TCR beta, carried out with a high-throughput approach, was applied to CD8+ and CD4+ T cells from the blood. The CDR3 sequence is 12 residues long. The V end was cut by 4 bases, the J end by 8 bases, with 11 bases between. Germline V CDR1 and CDR2: SNHLY, FYNNEI. To note about this clonotype: What it recognizes is unknown.

The TCR comes from a human donor with Susac syndrome. The chain is built from TRBV2 and TRBJ1-2; maybe TRBD1 (6 bases). The sequencing sample was made of CD4+ T cells from PBMCs. This CDR3 is CASSGTGSGYTF. CDR3 DNA sequence: TGTGCCAGCAGTGGAACAGGGTCCGGCTACACCTTC.